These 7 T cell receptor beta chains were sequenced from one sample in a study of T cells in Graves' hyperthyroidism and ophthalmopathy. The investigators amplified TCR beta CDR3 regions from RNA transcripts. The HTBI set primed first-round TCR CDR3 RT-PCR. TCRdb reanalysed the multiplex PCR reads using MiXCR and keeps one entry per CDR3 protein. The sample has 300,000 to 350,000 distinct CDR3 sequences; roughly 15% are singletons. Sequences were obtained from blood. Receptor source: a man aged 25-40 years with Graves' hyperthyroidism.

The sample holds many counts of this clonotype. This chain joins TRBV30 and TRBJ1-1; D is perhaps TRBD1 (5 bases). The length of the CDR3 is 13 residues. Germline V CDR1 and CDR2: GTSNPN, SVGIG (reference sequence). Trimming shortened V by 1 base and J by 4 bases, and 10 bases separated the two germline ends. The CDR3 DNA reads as TGTGCCTGGAGTGGGCAGGGCCCCACTGAAGCTTTCTTT. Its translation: CAWSGQGPTEAFF.

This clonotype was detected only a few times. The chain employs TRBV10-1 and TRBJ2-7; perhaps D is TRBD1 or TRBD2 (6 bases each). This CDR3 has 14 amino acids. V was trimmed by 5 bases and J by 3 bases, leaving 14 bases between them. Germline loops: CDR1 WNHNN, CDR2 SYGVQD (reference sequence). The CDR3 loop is CASSPSEGGYEQYF. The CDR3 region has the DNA TGCGCCAGCAGTCCCTCGGAGGGGGGCTACGAGCAGTACTTC.

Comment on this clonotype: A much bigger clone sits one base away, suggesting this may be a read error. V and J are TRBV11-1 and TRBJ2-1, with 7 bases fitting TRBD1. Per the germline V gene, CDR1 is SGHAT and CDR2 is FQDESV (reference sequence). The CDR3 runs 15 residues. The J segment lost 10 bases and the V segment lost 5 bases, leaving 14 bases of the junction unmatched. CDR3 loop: CASSVTGASLEEQFF. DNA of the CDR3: TGTGCCAGCAGCGTCACAGGGGCGAGCCTTGAAGAGCAGTTCTTC.

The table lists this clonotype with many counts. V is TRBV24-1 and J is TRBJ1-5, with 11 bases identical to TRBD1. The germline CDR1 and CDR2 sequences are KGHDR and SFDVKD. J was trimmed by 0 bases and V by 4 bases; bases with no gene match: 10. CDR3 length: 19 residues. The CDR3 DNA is TGTGCCACCAGTGAGCGACCGGGACAGGGGGGGAATAGCAATCAGCCCCAGCATTTT. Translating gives CATSERPGQGGNSNQPQHF.

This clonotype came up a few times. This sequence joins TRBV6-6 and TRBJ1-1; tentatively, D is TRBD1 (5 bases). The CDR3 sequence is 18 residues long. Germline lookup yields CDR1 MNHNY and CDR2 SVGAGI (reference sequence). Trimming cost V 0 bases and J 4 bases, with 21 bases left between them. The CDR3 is CASSYSTGSGGASTEAFF. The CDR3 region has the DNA TGTGCCAGCAGTTACTCGACGGGCAGCGGAGGGGCTAGCACTGAAGCTTTCTTT.

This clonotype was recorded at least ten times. The CDR3, as DNA: TGTGCCAGCAGCTGGGACATCGGCCGGAGTGAAGCTTTCTTT. Amino acid sequence: CASSWDIGRSEAFF. V and J are TRBV5-5 and TRBJ1-1, with D tentatively TRBD1 (6 bases). CDR1 is SGHKS and CDR2 is YYEKEE in the germline V gene (reference sequence). The CDR3 totals 14 residues. With 3 bases removed from V and 7 bases from J, the gap between germline ends came to 16 bases.

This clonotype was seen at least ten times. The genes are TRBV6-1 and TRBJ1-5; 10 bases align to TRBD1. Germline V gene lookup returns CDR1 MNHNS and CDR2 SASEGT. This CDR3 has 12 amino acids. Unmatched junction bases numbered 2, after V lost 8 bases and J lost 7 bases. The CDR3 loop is CASGTGDQPQHF. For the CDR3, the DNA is TGTGCCAGCGGGACAGGGGACCAGCCCCAGCATTTT.